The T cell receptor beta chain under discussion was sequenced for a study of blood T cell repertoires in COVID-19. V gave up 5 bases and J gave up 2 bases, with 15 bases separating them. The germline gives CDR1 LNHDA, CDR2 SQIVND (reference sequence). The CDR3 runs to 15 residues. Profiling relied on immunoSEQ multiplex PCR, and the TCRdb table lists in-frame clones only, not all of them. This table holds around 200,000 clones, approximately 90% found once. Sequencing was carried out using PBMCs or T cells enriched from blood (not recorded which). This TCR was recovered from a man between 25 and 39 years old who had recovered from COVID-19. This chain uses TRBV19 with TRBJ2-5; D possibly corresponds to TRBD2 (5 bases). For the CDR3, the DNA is TGTGCCAGTAGTCCACTCCGGGATGTTCAAGAGACCCAGTACTTC. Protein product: CASSPLRDVQETQYF.